The 10 T cell receptor beta chains given below trace back to one sample, sequenced in a study of T-cell memory formation after mild COVID-19 listed by TCRdb under 2021. The library was prepared using 5' RACE. Data came from an Illumina NovaSeq 6000. The raw public reads went through TCRdb reprocessing: fastp at Q25, MiXCR clone calling, in-frame beta chains kept. Each CDR3 protein gets just one entry, which takes the most common genes and DNA from the rows behind it. In all, the sample holds 350,000 to 450,000 distinct CDR3 sequences, and 15% to 25% of those were seen once. About 8.8% of the sample lies in the top ten. The sequenced material came from PBMCs or a T cell subset sorted from them (not recorded which). These receptors were obtained from an adult woman who had mild COVID-19 (a few samples of this study predate the infection). The sample titles of this study are shuffled in the database, so cell type and time point are left out; the donor was told from shared clones.

The chain joins TRBV30 to TRBJ1-5; 8 bases align to TRBD1. Germline lookup yields CDR1 GTSNPN and CDR2 SVGIG (reference sequence). The CDR3 length is 15 residues. Trimming at V came to 3 bases and at J to 0 bases, leaving 4 bases not matched to a gene. The CDR3, as DNA: TGTGCCTGGAGAGGACAGGGTTCTAGCAATCAGCCCCAGCATTTT. Amino acid sequence: CAWRGQGSSNQPQHF.

This clonotype was detected only a few times. The rearrangement uses TRBV2 and TRBJ1-2; D unclear. V shed 4 bases and J shed 0 bases, with 9 bases lying between them. This CDR3 contains 14 residues. Germline CDR1 SNHLY, CDR2 FYNNEI. The CDR3 region is CASSGTLPNYGYTF. Written as DNA, the CDR3 is TGTGCCAGCAGTGGGACGCTCCCTAACTATGGCTACACCTTC. Using reference TRBV2 and TRBJ1-2 for the parts outside the CDR3, the full variable domain is EPEVTQTPSHQVTQMGQEVILRCVPISNHLYFYWYRQILGQKVEFLVSFYNNEISEKSEIFDDQFSVERPDGSNFTLKIRSTKLEDSAMYFCASSGTLPNYGYTFGSGTRLTVV.

This chain joins TRBV5-5 and TRBJ2-1, with D tentatively TRBD1 or TRBD2 (5 bases each). The CDR3 has 15 amino acids. V gave up 0 bases and J gave up 1 base, with 8 bases separating them. Germline CDR1 reads SGHKS; CDR2 reads YYEKEE (reference sequence). The CDR3 bases are TGTGCCAGCAGCTTGGGAGGGGCATCCTACAATGAGCAGTTCTTC. This sequence encodes CASSLGGASYNEQFF.

In this sample, this clonotype turned up many times. The chain employs TRBV7-3 and TRBJ1-1; 8 bases map to TRBD1. Germline V gene data show CDR1 as SGHTA and CDR2 as FQGTGA. Losses at the gene ends were 1 base for V and 0 bases for J; bases not matched to a gene: 13. There are 19 residues in the CDR3. CDR3 DNA sequence: TGTGCCAGCAGCTTAAATGGGAGGACAGGGCCCCCTATGAACACTGAAGCTTTCTTT. Its translation is CASSLNGRTGPPMNTEAFF.

The rearrangement links TRBV24-1 to TRBJ2-3, with 13 bases that match TRBD2. The CDR3 runs 14 residues. Trimming removed 4 bases from V and 14 bases from J; junction bases left unmatched: 8. Germline lookup yields CDR1 KGHDR and CDR2 SFDVKD. The CDR3 protein is CATSDPGTSGILYF. CDR3 DNA: TGTGCCACCAGTGACCCAGGGACTAGCGGGATACTGTATTTT.

This rearrangement joins TRBV6-6 to TRBJ1-2, with 9 bases matching TRBD1. Germline loops: CDR1 MNHNY, CDR2 SVGAGI (reference sequence). CDR3 size: 13 residues. The ends lost 7 bases at V and 3 bases at J; junction bases unmatched: 3. CDR3 sequence reads: CASTRTGDYGYTF. CDR3 nucleotide sequence: TGTGCCAGCACCAGGACAGGGGACTATGGCTACACCTTC.

The chain links TRBV5-1 to TRBJ2-3; no reliable D call. Trimming stripped 3 bases from V and 0 bases from J, with 8 bases between. The germline CDR1 and CDR2 sequences are SGHRS and YFSETQ. CDR3 size: 14 residues. As DNA, the CDR3 is TGCGCCAGCAGCTCACCTCATAGCACAGATACGCAGTATTTT. Residues: CASSSPHSTDTQYF.

This clonotype was seen a handful of times. V is TRBV7-2 and J is TRBJ2-3, with 15 bases identical to TRBD2. CDR1 is SGHTA and CDR2 is FQGNSA in the germline V gene. After removal of 6 bases from V and 2 bases from J, the junction contained 6 bases not matched to a gene. This CDR3 is 17 amino acids long. CDR3 sequence reads: CASSTGLAGGPTDTQYF. In nucleotides, the CDR3 is TGTGCCAGCAGTACAGGACTAGCGGGAGGGCCCACAGATACGCAGTATTTT.

J is TRBJ1-3 and V is TRBV7-9, with unresolved D. The V and J ends lost 5 bases and 5 bases respectively, with 10 bases between them. CDR3 size: 13 residues. Germline V gene lookup returns CDR1 SEHNR and CDR2 FQNEAQ (reference sequence). This chain's CDR3 is CASSPMARNTIYF. The CDR3 DNA reads TGTGCCAGCAGCCCTATGGCCCGAAACACCATATATTTT.

This rearrangement joins TRBV7-3 to TRBJ2-1; TRBD1 agrees at 7 bases. The CDR3 spans 13 residues. The trim removed 4 bases at V and 13 bases at J, leaving 10 bases unmatched. Germline CDR1 and CDR2: SGHTA and FQGTGA. The CDR3 DNA reads as TGTGCCAGCAGCTCCTCGTTGACAGGGATCCAGTTCTTC. Translating gives CASSSSLTGIQFF.